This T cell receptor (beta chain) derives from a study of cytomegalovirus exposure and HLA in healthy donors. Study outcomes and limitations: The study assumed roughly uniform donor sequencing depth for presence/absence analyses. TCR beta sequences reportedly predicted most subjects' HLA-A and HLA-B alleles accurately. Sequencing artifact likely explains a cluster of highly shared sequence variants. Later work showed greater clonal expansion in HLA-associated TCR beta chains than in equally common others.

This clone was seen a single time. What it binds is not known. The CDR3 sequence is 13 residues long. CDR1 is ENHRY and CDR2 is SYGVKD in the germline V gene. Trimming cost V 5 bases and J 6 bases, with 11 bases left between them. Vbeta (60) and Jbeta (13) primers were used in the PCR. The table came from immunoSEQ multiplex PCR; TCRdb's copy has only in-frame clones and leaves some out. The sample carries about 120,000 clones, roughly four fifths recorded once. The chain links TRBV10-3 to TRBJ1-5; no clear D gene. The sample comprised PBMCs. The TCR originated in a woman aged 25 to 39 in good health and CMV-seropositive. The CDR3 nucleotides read TGTGCCATCAGTCCCGGGAAGGGTCAGCCCCAGCATTTT. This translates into CAISPGKGQPQHF.